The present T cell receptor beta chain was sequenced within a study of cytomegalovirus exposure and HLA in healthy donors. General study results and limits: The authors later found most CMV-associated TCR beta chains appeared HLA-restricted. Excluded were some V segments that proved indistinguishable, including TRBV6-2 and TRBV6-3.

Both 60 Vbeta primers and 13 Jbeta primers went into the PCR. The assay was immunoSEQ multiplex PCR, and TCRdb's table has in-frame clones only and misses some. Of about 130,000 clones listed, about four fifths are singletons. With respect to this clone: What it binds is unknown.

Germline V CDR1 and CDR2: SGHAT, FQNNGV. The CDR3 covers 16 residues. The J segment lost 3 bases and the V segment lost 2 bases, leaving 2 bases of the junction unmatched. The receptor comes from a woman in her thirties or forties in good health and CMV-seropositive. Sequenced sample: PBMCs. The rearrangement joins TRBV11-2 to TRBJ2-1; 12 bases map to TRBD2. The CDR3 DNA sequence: TGTGCCAGCAGCTTAAGACTAGCGGGAGTCTACAATGAGCAGTTCTTC. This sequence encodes CASSLRLAGVYNEQFF.